The clone carrying this TCR beta chain showed up just a few times. Its antigen is undetermined. This record belongs to a study of CD8 T cells in ankylosing spondylitis. Study results and caveats: CD8+ by phenotype, disease-linked clones were relatively rare in peripheral blood. There were earlier reports of some motif variants in reactive arthritis synovial fluid and blood. Disease-linked clones reportedly showed significant enrichment in matched ankylosing spondylitis synovial fluid. Characteristic, it appeared, of ankylosing spondylitis blood was a TCR beta motif of 7 or 8 highly homologous variants.

TCRdb recomputed calls from the 5' RACE reads with MiXCR, one row per CDR3 protein. The data show more than 250,000 distinct CDR3 sequences, approximately 8% seen once. Trimming shortened V by 1 base and J by 5 bases, and 11 bases separated the two germline ends. This CDR3 comprises 14 residues. The V and J genes are TRBV12-3 or TRBV12-4 and TRBJ1-1; D not certain. This TCR was recovered from a male donor with ankylosing spondylitis. Sequenced: blood, either unsorted or a sorted T cell fraction (not recorded which). CDR3 protein: CASSLGHANTEAFF. The CDR3 coding sequence is TGTGCCAGCAGTTTAGGTCACGCTAATACTGAAGCTTTCTTT.